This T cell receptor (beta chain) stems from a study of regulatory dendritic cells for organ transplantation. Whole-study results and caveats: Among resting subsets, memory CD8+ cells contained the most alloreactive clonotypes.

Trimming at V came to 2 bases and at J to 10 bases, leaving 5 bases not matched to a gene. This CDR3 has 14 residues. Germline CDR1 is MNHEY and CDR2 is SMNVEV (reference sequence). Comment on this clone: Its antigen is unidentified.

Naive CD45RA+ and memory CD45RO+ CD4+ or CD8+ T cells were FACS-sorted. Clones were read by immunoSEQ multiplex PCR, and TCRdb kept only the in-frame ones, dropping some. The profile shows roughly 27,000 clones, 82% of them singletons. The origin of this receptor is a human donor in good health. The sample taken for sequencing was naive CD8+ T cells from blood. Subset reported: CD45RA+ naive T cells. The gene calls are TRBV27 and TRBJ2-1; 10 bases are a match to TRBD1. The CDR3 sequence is CASSLGTGAKEQFF. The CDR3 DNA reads TGTGCCAGCAGTTTAGGGACAGGGGCTAAAGAGCAGTTCTTC.